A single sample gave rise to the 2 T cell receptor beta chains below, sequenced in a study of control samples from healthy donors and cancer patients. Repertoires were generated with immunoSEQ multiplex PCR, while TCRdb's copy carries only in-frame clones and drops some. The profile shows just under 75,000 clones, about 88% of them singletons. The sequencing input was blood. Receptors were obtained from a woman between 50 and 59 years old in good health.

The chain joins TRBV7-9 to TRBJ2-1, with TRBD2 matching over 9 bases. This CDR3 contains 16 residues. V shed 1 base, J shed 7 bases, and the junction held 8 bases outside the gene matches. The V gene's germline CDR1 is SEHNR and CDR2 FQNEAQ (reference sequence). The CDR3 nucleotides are TGTGCCAGCAGCTTAGGGCTAGCGGGACCTGGGAATGAGCAGTTCTTC. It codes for CASSLGLAGPGNEQFF.

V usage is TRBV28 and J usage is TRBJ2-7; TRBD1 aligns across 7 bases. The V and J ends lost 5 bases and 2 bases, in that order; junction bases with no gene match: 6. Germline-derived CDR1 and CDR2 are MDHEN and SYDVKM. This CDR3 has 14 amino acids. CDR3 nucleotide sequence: TGTGCCAGCAGTCAGACCGGGACAGCCTACGAGCAGTACTTC. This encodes CASSQTGTAYEQYF.